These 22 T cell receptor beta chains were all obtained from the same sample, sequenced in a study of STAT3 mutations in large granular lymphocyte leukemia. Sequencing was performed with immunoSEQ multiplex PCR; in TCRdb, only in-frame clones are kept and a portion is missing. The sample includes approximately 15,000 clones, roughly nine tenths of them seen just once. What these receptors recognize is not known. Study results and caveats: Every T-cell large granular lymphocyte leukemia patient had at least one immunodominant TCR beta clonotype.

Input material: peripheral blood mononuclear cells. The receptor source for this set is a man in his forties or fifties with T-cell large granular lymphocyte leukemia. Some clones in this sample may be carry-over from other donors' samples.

The CDR3 DNA is TGTGCCAGCAGTTTTGCGTTTAATCAGCCCCAGCATTTT. Its protein is CASSFAFNQPQHF. J is TRBJ1-5 and V is TRBV27, with no clear D. With 3 bases removed from V and 4 bases from J, the gap between germline ends came to 7 bases. The CDR3 length is 13 residues. Germline-derived CDR1 and CDR2 are MNHEY and SMNVEV (reference sequence).

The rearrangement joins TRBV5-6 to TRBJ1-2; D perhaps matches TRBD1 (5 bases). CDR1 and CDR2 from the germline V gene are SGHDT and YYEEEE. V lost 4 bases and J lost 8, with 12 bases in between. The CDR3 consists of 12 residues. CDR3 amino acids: CASSRGRVGYTF. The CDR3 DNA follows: TGTGCCAGCAGCCGGGGCAGGGTCGGCTACACCTTC.

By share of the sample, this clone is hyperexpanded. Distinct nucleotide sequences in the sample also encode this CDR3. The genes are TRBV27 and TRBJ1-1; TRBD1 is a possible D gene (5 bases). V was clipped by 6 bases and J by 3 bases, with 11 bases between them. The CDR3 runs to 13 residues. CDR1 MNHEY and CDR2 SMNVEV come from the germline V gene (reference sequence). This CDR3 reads CASSPRDYTEAFF. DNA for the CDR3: TGTGCCAGCAGCCCCAGGGATTACACTGAAGCTTTCTTT.

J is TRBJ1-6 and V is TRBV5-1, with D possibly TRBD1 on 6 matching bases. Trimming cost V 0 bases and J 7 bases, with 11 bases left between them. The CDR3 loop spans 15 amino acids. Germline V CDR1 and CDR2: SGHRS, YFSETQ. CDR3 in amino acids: CASSLAPGENSPLHF. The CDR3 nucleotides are TGCGCCAGCAGCTTGGCCCCAGGGGAGAATTCACCCCTCCACTTT.

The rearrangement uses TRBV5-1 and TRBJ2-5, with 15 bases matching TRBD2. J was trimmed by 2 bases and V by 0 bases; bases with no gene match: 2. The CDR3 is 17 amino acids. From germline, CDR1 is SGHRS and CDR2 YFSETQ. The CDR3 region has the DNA TGCGCCAGCAGCTTGGGGGGACTAGCGGGGGGTCAAGAGACCCAGTACTTC. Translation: CASSLGGLAGGQETQYF.

The CDR3 region is CASRGGQGAPDTQYF. In DNA form, the CDR3 reads TGTGCCAGCAGGGGGGGACAGGGGGCTCCAGATACGCAGTATTTT. The chain uses TRBV7-9 and TRBJ2-3; TRBD1 aligns across 12 bases. The CDR3 spans 15 residues. V gave up 6 bases and J gave up 4 bases; unmatched junction bases: 5. Germline V gene data show CDR1 as SEHNR and CDR2 as FQNEAQ (reference sequence).

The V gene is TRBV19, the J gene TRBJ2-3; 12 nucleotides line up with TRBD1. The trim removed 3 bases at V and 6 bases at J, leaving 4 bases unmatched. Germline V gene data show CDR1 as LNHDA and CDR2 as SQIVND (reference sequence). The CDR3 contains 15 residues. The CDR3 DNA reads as TGTGCCAGTAGTATGGGACAGGGGGCTTTGGATACGCAGTATTTT. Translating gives CASSMGQGALDTQYF.

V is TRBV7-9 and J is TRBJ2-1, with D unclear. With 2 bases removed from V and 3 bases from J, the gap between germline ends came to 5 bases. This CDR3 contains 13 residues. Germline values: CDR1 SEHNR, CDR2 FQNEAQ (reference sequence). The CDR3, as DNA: TGTGCCAGCAGCTTACAGGACTACAATGAGCAGTTCTTC. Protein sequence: CASSLQDYNEQFF.

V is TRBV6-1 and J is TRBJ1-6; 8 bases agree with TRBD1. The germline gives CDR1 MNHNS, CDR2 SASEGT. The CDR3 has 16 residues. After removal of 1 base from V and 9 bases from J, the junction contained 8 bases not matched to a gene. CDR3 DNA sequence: TGTGCCAGCAGTGAAGATGTCAGGGGGCTTATTTCACCCCTCCACTTT. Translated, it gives CASSEDVRGLISPLHF.

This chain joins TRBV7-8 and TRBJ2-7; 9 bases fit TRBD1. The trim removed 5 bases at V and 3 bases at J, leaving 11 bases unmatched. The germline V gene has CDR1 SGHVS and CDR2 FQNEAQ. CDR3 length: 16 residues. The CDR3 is CASSQMGDRAFYEQYF. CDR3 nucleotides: TGTGCCAGCAGCCAAATGGGGGACAGGGCCTTCTACGAGCAGTACTTC.

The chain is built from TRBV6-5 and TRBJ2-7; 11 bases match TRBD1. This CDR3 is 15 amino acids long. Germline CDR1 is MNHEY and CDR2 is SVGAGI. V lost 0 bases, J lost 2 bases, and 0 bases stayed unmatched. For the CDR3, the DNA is TGTGCCAGCAGTTACTCGGACAGGGGGCCCTACGAGCAGTACTTC. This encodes CASSYSDRGPYEQYF.

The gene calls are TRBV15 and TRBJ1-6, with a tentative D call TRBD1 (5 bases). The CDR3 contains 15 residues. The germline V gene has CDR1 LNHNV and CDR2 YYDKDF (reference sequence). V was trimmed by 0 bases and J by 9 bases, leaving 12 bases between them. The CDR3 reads CATSRDQGAGSPLHF. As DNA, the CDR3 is TGTGCCACCAGCAGAGATCAAGGGGCTGGTTCACCCCTCCACTTT. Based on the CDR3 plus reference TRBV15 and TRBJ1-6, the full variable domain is DAMVIQNPRYQVTQFGKPVTLSCSQTLNHNVMYWYQQKSSQAPKLLFHYYDKDFNNEADTPDNFQSRRPNTSFCFLDIRSPGLGDTAMYLCATSRDQGAGSPLHFGNGTRLTVT.

Written as DNA, the CDR3 is TGTGCCAGCACCTCTGACTACAATCAGCCCCAGCATTTT. Protein product: CASTSDYNQPQHF. The chain recombines TRBV27 with TRBJ1-5; no definite D call. The CDR3 extends over 13 amino acids. Per the germline V gene, CDR1 is MNHEY and CDR2 is SMNVEV (reference sequence). The ends were cut back, 7 bases at V and 3 bases at J, with 10 bases in the middle.

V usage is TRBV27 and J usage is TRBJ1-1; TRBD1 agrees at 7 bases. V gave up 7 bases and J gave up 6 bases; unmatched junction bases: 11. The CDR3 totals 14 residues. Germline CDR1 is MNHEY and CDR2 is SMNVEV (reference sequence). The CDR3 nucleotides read TGTGCCAGCACCTTCAACAGGGGAGACGCTGAAGCTTTCTTT. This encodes CASTFNRGDAEAFF.

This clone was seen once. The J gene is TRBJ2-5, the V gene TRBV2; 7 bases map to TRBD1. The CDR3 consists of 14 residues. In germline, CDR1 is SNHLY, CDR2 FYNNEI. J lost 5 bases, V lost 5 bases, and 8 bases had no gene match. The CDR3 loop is CASSLRTGLETQYF. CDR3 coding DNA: TGTGCCAGCAGTCTACGGACAGGACTCGAGACCCAGTACTTC.

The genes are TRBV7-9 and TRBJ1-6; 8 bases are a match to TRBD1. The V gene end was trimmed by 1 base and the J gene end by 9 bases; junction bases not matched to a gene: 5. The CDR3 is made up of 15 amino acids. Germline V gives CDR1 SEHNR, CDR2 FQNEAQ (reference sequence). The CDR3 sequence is CASSLGQGSASPLHF. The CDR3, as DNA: TGTGCCAGCAGCTTAGGACAGGGGTCCGCTTCACCCCTCCACTTT. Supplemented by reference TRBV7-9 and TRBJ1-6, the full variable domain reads DTGVSQNPRHKITKRGQNVTFRCDPISEHNRLYWYRQTLGQGPEFLTYFQNEAQLEKSRLLSDRFSAERPKGSFSTLEIQRTEQGDSAMYLCASSLGQGSASPLHFGNGTRLTVT.

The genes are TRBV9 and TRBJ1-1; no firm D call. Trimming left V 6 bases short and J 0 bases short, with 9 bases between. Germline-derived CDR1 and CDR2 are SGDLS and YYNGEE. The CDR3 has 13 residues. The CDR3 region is CASTETVNTEAFF. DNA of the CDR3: TGTGCCAGCACCGAGACGGTGAACACTGAAGCTTTCTTT.

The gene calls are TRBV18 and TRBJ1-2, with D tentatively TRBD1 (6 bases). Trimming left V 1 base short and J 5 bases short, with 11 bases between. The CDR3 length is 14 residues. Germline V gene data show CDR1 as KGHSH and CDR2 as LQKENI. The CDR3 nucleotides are TGTGCCAGCTCACCACGACAGGAGGGTTATGGCTACACCTTC. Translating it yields CASSPRQEGYGYTF.

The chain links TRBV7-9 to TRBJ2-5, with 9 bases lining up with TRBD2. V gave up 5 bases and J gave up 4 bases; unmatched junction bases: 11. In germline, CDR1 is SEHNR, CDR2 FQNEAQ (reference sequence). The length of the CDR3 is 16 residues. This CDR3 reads CASSPWMGSGGETQYF. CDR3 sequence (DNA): TGTGCCAGCAGCCCTTGGATGGGTAGCGGGGGAGAGACCCAGTACTTC.

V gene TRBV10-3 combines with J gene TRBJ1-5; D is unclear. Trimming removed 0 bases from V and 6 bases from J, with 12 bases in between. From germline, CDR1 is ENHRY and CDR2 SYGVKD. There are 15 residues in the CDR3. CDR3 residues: CAISESGLGSQPQHF. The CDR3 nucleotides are TGTGCCATCAGTGAGTCGGGGTTGGGGAGTCAGCCCCAGCATTTT.

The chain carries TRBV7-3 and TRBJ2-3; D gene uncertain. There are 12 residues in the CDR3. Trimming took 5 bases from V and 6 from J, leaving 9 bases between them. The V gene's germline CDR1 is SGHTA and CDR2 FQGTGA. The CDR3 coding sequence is TGTGCCAGCAGCCCTTCGGAGGATACGCAGTATTTT. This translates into CASSPSEDTQYF. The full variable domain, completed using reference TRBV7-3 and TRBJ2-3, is GAGVSQTPSNKVTEKGKYVELRCDPISGHTALYWYRQSLGQGPEFLIYFQGTGAADDSGLPNDRFFAVRPEGSVSTLKIQRTERGDSAVYLCASSPSEDTQYFGPGTRLTVL.

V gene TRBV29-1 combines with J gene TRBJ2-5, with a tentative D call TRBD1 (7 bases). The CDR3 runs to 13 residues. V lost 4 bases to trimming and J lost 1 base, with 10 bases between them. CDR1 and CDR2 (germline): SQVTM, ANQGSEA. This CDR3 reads CSVAGDSQETQYF. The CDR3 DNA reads TGCAGCGTTGCGGGGGACAGCCAAGAGACCCAGTACTTC.